This entry describes one TCR beta chain. The sample comes from a study of OX40 agonist ivuxolimab in advanced cancers. Study-level information: Recorded diagnoses for dose-escalation patients were hepatocellular carcinoma, melanoma, renal cell or head and neck cancer. People who had prior anti-PD-1, anti-PD-L1 or anti-CTLA-4 therapy could take part, and under 50% had some.

Produced via immunoSEQ multiplex PCR; TCRdb's table is partial and in-frame only. The sample consists of approximately 21,000 clones, about 87% of them appearing once. Germline values: CDR1 SNHLY, CDR2 FYNNEI. This CDR3 spans 14 amino acids. The ends lost 5 bases at V and 4 bases at J; junction bases unmatched: 7. This receptor was taken from an adult with an advanced solid tumor such as melanoma, head and neck, liver or kidney cancer. V gene TRBV2 combines with J gene TRBJ1-1; 7 positions match TRBD1. The input for sequencing was CD4+ or CD8+ T cells sorted from blood, taken in a trial of the OX40 agonist ivuxolimab. The CDR3 DNA reads as TGTGCCAGCAGTAGACAGGGATCAGGCACTGAAGCTTTCTTT. Its protein product is CASSRQGSGTEAFF.